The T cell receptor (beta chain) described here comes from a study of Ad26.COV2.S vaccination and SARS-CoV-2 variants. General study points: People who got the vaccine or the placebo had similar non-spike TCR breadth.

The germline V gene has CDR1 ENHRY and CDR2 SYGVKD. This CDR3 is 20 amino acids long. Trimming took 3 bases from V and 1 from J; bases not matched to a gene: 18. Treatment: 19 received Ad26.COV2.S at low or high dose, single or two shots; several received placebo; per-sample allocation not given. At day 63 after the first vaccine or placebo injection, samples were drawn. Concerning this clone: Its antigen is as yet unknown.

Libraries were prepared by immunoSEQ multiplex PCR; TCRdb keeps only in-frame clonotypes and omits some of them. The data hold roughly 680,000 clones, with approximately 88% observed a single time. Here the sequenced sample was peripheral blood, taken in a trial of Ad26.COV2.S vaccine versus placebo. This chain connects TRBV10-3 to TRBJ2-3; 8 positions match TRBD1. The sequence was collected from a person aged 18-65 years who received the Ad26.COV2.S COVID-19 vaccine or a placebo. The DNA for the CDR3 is TGTGCCATCAGTGAAAACCGGGACAGGAGACCAGACGATGGCACAGATACGCAGTATTTT. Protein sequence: CAISENRDRRPDDGTDTQYF.